Sequencing of this TCR beta chain was carried out in a study of cytomegalovirus exposure and HLA in healthy donors. Study context: Early release data held 85 million or so unique TCRs from HLA-typed donors.

With respect to this clone: What it recognizes is unknown.

General observations from the study: Information on immune exposure was restricted to one variable (CMV serostatus). In an earlier analysis, productive rearrangement rates for most beta V segments clustered near 87% or 30%.

The CDR3 sequence is 14 residues long. J was trimmed by 9 bases and V by 1 base; bases with no gene match: 4. Germline V gene lookup returns CDR1 SGHNT and CDR2 YENEEA. The PCR employed 60 Vbeta primers together with 13 Jbeta primers. Clones were sequenced by immunoSEQ multiplex PCR, and TCRdb holds only the in-frame ones, with some missing. The sample shows 90,000 to 120,000 clones, around 67% of them seen only once. This sequence originates from a woman between 40 and 50 years old in good health and CMV-seropositive. This rearrangement joins TRBV11-3 to TRBJ2-1; 9 bases are shared with TRBD2. The sample taken for sequencing was PBMCs. CDR3 sequence: CASSLGGGVIEQFF. CDR3 nucleotides: TGTGCCAGCAGCTTAGGCGGGGGGGTAATTGAGCAGTTCTTC. Full variable domain (missing parts from reference TRBV11-3 and TRBJ2-1): EAGVVQSPRYKIIEKKQPVAFWCNPISGHNTLYWYLQNLGQGPELLIRYENEEAVDDSQLPKDRFSAERLKGVDSTLKIQPAELGDSAVYLCASSLGGGVIEQFFGPGTRLTVL.